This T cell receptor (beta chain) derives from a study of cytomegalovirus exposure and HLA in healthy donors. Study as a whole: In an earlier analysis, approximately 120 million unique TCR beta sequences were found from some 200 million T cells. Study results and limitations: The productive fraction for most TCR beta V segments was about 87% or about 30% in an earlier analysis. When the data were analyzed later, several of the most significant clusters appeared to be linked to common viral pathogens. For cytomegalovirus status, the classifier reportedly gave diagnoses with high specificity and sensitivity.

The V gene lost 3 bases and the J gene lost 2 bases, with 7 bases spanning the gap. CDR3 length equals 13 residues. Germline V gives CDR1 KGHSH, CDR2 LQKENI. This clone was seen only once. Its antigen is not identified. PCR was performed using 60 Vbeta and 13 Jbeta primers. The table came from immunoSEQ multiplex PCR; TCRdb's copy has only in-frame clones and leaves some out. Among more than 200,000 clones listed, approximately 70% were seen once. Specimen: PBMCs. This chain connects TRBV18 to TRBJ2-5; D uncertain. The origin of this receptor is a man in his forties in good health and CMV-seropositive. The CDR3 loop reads CASSPGRQETQYF. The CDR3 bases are TGTGCCAGCTCACCCGGCAGGCAAGAGACCCAGTACTTC.